The text below deals with one T cell receptor (beta chain). Random hexamers served to reverse transcribe about 0.45 to 1 ug RNA. TCRdb reanalysed the immunoSEQ multiplex PCR reads using MiXCR and keeps one entry per CDR3 protein. This table holds roughly 180,000 distinct CDR3 sequences, less than 95% found once. This sample is part of a study of CD8 T cells in Susac syndrome. V was pared by 5 bases and J by 4 bases, with 8 bases between. The CDR3 is 12 amino acids. Germline loops: CDR1 SGHVS, CDR2 FQNEAQ. The chain uses TRBV7-8 and TRBJ1-2; D uncertain. Source material: CD4+ T cells from PBMCs. This clonotype was sampled from a human donor in good health. CDR3 sequence reads: CASSPDVYGYTF. As DNA, the CDR3 is TGTGCCAGCAGCCCCGACGTCTATGGCTACACCTTC.